Sequencing of this T cell receptor (beta chain) was carried out in a study of spatial heterogeneity in lung cancer (dated by TCRdb to the late 2010s). Context from the whole study: Beta-chain transcripts were consistently detected in greater numbers than alpha-chain transcripts, which likely reflected higher beta-chain transcript abundance. At surgery, hundreds of tumor regions, roughly 62 matched nontumor lung samples and 56 PBMC samples were TCR-sequenced for both alpha and beta chains. The study linked features of the TCR repertoire to counts of nonsynonymous mutations, which were determined by whole-exome sequencing of tumor tissue. The study quantitatively compared TCR alpha and beta repertoires across multiple tumor regions, matched nontumor lung and blood in non-small cell lung cancer. In the raw uncorrected reads, each unique combination of TCR and UMI appeared more than ten times on average. In tumor regions, TCR transcript counts showed a strong correlation with a T cell transcriptional module score from matched bulk RNA-seq. Findings and caveats that apply to the study as a whole: TCR-seq coverage of tumor T cells was estimated to be only about 7% for alpha chains and 13% to 15% for beta chains. The tumor nonsynonymous mutation count correlated with the number of expanded alpha and beta TCRs within the tumor. Counts of ubiquitous and regional expanded TCRs correlated with counts of ubiquitous and regional nonsynonymous mutations, respectively. Confirming at a functional level the hypothesis that regional TCRs recognize regional mutations was considered to require additional single-cell paired TCR alpha and beta sequencing.

On this clonotype: The antigen this receptor binds is unknown. Base qualities are not recorded, but no much larger clone differs from it by a single base. The size of this beta chain means little, since it is a stray read in a library made for alpha chains.

Library creation used 5' RACE. Sequenced using a NextSeq 500. The TCR library protocol attached a unique molecular identifier to each TCR cDNA molecule to allow correction of PCR and sequencing errors. The paper's processing steps were these. Decombinator tools were used for TCR identification, UMI-based error correction and CDR3 extraction. TCRs above a frequency of 2 per 1,000, corresponding to the top 1% of the tumor frequency distribution, were defined as expanded. Expanded tumor TCRs statistically deemed absent (corrected P<0.05) from at least one tumor region were classed as regional, and all other expanded tumor TCRs were classed as ubiquitous. Each repertoire was subsampled 100 times to 5,000 TCRs, after which Renyi diversity was computed with the R vegan package. To build CDR3 similarity networks, amino acid triplet string-kernel similarity was used, and CDR3s were connected when their pairwise similarity was above 0.82. The public reads were run again by TCRdb, first through fastp at Q25 and then through MiXCR, and only productive beta chains were kept. Rows merge per CDR3 protein into single entries with the most common DNA and genes. The V and J calls were determined by TCRdb, not by the authors. The sample table shows under 200 distinct CDR3 sequences, and about 40% are seen once. Together, the top ten hold 64% of the sample.

Trimming costs V 2 bases and J 2 bases, and their ends lie 12 bases apart. The CDR3 runs 15 residues from the cysteine to the phenylalanine. Only the CDR3 DNA stays, 45 bases, in frame from base 1. As encoded in the germline V gene (reference sequence), CDR1 is SGHAT while CDR2 is FQDESV. The time point label of this sample denotes: sample taken at primary tumor resection. Samples were obtained from about 75 patients with early-stage, untreated non-small cell lung cancer from the lung TRACERx cohort. Whole RNA extracted from tumor and nontumor lung tissue, or from cryopreserved PBMC samples, was used for TCR sequencing without cell sorting. Only patients for whom sufficient RNA was available from at least two tumor regions were selected for TCR sequencing. Before selection, tumor and adjacent nontumor lung specimens were reviewed by a lung pathologist.

The source of this sequence is a female donor with early-stage non-small cell lung cancer. The sequence is built from TRBV11-1 and TRBJ1-1; the D segment could be TRBD1, given 5 matching bases. The input for sequencing was lung tumor tissue, taken at surgery. The CDR3 region reads CASSLRAGRNTEAFF. The nucleotide sequence is given as TGTGCCAGCAGCTTACGGGCAGGGAGAAACACTGAAGCTTTCTTT.